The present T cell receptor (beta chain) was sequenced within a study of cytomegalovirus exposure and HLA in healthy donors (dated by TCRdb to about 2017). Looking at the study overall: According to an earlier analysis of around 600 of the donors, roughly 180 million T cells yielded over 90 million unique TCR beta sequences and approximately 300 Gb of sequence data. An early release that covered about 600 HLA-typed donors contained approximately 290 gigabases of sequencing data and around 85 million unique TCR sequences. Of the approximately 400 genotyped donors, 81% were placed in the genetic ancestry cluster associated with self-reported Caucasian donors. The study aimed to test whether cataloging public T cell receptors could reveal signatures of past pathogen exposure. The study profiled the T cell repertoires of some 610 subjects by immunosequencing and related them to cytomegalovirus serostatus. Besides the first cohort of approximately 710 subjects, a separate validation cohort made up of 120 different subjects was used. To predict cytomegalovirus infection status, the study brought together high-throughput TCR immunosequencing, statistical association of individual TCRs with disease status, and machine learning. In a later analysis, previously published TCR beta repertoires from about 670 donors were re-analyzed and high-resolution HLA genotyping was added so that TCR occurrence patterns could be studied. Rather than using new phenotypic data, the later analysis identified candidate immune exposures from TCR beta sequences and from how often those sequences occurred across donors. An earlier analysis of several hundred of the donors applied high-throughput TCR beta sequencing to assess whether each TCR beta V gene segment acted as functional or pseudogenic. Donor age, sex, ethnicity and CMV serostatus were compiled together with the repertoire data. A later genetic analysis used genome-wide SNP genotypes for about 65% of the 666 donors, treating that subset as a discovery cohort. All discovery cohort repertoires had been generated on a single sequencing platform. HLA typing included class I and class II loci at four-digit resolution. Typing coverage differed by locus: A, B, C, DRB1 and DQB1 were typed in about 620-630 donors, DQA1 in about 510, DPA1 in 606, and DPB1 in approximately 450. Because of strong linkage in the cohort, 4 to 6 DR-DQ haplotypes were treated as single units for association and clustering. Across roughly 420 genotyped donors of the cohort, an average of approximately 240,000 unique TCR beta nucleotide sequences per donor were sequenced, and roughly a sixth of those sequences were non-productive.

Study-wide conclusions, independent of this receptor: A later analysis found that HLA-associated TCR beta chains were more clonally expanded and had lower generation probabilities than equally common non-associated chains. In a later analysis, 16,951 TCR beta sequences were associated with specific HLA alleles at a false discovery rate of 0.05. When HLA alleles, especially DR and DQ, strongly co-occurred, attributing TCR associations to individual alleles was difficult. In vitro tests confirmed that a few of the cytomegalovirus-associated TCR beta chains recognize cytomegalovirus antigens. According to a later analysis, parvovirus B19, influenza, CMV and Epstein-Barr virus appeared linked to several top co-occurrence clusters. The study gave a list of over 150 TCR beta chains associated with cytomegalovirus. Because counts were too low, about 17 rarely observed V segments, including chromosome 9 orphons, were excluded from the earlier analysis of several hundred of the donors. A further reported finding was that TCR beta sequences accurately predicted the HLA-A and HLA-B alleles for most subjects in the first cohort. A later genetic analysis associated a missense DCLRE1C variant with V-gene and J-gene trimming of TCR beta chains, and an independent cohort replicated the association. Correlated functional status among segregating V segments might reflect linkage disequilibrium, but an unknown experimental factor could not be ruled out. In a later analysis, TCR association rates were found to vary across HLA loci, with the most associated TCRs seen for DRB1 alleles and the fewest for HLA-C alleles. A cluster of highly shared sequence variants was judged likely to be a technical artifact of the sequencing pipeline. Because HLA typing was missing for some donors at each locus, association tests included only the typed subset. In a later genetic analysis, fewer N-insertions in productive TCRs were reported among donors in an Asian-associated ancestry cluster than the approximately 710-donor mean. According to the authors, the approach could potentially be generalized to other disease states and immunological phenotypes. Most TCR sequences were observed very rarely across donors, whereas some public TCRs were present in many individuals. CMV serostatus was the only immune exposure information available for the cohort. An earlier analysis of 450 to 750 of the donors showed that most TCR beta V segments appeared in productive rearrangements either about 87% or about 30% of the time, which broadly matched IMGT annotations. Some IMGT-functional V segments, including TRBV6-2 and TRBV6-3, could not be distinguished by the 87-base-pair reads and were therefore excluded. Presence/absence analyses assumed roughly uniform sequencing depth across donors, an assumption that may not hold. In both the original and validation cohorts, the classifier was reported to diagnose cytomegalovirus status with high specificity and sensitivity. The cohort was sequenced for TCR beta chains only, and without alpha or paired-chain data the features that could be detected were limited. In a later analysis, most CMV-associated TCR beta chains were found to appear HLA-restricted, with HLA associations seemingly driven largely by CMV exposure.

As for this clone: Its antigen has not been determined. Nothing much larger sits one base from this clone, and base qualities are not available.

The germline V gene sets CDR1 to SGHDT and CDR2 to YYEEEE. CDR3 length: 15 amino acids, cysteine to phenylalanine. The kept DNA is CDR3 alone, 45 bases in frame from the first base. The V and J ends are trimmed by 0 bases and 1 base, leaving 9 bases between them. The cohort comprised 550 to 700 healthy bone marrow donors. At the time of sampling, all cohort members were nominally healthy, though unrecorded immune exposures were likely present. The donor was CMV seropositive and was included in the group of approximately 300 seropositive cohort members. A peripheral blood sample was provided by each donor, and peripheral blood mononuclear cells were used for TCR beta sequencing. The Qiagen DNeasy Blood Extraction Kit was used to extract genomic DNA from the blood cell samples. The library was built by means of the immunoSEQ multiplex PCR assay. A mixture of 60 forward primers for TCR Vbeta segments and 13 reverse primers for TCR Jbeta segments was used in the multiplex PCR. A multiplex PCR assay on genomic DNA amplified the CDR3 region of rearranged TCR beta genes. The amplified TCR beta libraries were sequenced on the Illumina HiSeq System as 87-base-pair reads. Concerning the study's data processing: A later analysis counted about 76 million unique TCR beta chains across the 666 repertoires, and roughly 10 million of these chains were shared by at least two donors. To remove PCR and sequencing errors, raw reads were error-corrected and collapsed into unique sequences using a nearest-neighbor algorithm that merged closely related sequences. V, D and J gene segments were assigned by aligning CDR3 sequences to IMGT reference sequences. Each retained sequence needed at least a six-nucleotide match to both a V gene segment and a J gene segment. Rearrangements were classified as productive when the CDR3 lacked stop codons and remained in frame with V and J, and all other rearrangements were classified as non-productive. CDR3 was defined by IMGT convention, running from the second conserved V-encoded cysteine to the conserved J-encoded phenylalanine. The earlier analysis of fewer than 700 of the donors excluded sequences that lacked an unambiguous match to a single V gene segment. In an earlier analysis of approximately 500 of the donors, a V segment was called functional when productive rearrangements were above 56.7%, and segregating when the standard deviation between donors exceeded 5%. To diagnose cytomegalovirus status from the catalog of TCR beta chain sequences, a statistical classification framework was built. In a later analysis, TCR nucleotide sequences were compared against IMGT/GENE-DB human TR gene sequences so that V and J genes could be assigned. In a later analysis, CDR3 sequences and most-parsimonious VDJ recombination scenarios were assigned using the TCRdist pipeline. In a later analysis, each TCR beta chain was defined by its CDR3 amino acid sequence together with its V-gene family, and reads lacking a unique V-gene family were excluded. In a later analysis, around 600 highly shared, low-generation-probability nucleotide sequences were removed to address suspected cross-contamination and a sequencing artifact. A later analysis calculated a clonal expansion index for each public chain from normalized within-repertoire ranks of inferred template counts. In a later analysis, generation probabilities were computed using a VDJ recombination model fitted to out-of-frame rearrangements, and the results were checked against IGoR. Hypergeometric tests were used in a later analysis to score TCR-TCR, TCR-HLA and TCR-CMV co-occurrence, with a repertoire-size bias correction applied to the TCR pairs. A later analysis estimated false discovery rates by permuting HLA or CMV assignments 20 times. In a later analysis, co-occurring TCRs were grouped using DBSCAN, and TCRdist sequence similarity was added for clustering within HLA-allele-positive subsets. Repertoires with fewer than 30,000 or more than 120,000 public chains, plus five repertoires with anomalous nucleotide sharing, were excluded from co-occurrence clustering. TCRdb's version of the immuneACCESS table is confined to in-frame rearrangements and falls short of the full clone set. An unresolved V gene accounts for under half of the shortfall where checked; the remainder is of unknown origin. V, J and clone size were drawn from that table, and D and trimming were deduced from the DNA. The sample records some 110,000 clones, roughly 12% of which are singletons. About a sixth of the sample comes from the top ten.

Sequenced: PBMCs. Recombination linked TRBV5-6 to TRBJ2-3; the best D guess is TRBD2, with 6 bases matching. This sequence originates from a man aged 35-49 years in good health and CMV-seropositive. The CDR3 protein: CASSLGGKRTDTQYF. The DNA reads TGTGCCAGCAGCTTGGGCGGGAAACGCACAGATACGCAGTATTTT.